This T cell receptor beta chain was recorded in a study of post-analysis software for immune sequencing data. Points from the study as a whole: Five or six TRBV segments, TRBV5-6, TRBV5-1 and TRBV20-1 among them, were found more frequent in patients than controls.

Prepared libraries of TCR beta cDNA carried unique molecular identifiers. It was from roughly 1 to 10 million T cells that around 500,000 cDNA molecules came. In TCRdb, the PCR reads were re-called with MiXCR into one record per CDR3 protein. The table lists around 440,000 distinct CDR3 sequences, 45% of them singletons. This clonotype came up a few times. Its antigen is currently unknown. V lost 5 bases and J 2 bases, leaving 6 bases between the germline ends. Germline CDR1 is ENHRY and CDR2 is SYGVKD. The CDR3 has 12 amino acids. Sequenced: blood. The receptor was derived from a girl between 5 and 17 years old with multiple sclerosis. The chain links TRBV10-3 to TRBJ2-5; no firm D call. The DNA of the CDR3 is TGTGCCATCAGTTCCAGACAAGAGACCCAGTACTTC. Protein product: CAISSRQETQYF.